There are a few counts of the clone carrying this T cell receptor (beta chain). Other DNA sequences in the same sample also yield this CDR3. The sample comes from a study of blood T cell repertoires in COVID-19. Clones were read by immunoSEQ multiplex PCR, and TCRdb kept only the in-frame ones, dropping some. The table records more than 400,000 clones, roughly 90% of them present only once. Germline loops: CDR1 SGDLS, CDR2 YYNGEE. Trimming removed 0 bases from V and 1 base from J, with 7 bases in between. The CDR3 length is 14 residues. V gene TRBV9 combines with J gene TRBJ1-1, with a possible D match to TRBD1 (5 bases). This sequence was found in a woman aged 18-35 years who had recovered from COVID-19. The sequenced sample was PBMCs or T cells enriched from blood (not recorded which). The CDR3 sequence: CASSVGQGNTEAFF. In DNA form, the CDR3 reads TGTGCCAGCAGCGTAGGGCAGGGGAACACTGAAGCTTTCTTT.